The TCR beta chain described here comes from a study of CD8 T cells in Susac syndrome. CDR3 length: 16 residues. After removal of 0 bases from V and 7 bases from J, the junction contained 6 bases not matched to a gene. Germline values: CDR1 MNHNS, CDR2 SASEGT. Random hexamers were used to reverse transcribe 0.5 to 1 ug of RNA. Across 54 Vbeta and 13 Jbeta, immunoSEQ multiplex PCR amplified TCR beta CDR3. TCRdb re-derived calls from the immunoSEQ multiplex PCR reads in MiXCR, one entry per CDR3 protein. This sample has a few hundred thousand distinct CDR3 sequences, with about 95% found just once. Study-wide results and limits: Clonal expansion was not seen in any Susac syndrome CD4+ T cell repertoire.

Details on this clonotype: The target antigen is unknown.

In blood CD8+ and CD4+ T cells, TCR beta underwent sequencing. Negative isolation was used for CD8+ and CD4+ T cells and FACS enrichment for TEMRA cells. Sequencing used CD4+ T cells from PBMCs. This sequence was found in a human donor with Susac syndrome. J is TRBJ2-3 and V is TRBV6-1; the match to TRBD2 covers 11 bases. The CDR3 protein is CASSEASSGGANTQYF. In DNA form, the CDR3 reads TGTGCCAGCAGTGAAGCGAGTAGCGGGGGGGCCAATACGCAGTATTTT.